The 28 T cell receptor beta chains below were found in one sample sequenced in a study of T cells in Graves' hyperthyroidism and ophthalmopathy. Amplified TCR beta CDR3 regions derived from RNA transcripts. Using the HTBI primer set, a first-round RT-PCR was run on the TCR CDR3. TCRdb recomputed calls from the multiplex PCR reads with MiXCR, one row per CDR3 protein. The sample lists under 450,000 distinct CDR3 sequences, about 14% seen once, with around 20% in the top ten. The sequencing sample was made of blood. All receptors come from a man younger than 40 with Graves' hyperthyroidism that later progressed to Graves' ophthalmopathy.

This clonotype was observed many times. The J gene is TRBJ2-1, the V gene TRBV11-1, with D maybe TRBD1 (5 bases). This CDR3 is 15 amino acids long. The V end lost 1 base, the J end lost 7 bases, and 14 bases lay between the germline ends. The germline CDR1 and CDR2 sequences are SGHAT and FQDESV (reference sequence). The CDR3 loop is CASSLGRVRVNEQFF. Here the CDR3 DNA reads TGTGCCAGCAGCTTAGGCAGGGTACGAGTAAATGAGCAGTTCTTC.

The count of this clonotype is one. A much larger clone differs from this one at a single base, so this may be a read error. This chain links TRBV6-1 with TRBJ2-3; the match to TRBD2 covers 7 bases. This CDR3 has 15 residues. In germline, CDR1 is MNHNS, CDR2 SASEGT. The CDR3 DNA is TGTGCCAGCAGTGATACGAGACTAGCTGTGGATACGGAGTATTTT. The encoded protein is CASSDTRLAVDTEYF.

This clonotype has more than one count but fewer than ten. The gene calls are TRBV7-6 and TRBJ1-5; TRBD1 aligns across 8 bases. Germline V lookup: CDR1 SGHVS, CDR2 FNYEAQ. This CDR3 has 12 residues. J lost 7 bases, V lost 9 bases, and 5 bases had no gene match. CDR3 sequence reads: CASGQGAQPQHF. The CDR3, as DNA: TGTGCCAGTGGGCAGGGGGCACAGCCCCAGCATTTT.

This clonotype appeared many times. The chain combines TRBV6-1 with TRBJ1-6; D is perhaps TRBD1 (6 bases). Trimming left V 6 bases short and J 4 bases short, with 13 bases between. There are 15 residues in the CDR3. In germline, CDR1 is MNHNS, CDR2 SASEGT. This chain's CDR3 is CASSPGTRYNSPLHF. The CDR3 coding sequence is TGTGCCAGCAGCCCCGGGACACGGTATAATTCACCCCTCCACTTT.

This clonotype has at least ten counts. The chain joins TRBV2 to TRBJ2-2; TRBD1 might be the D (6 bases). There are 14 residues in the CDR3. From germline, CDR1 is SNHLY and CDR2 FYNNEI. Trimming cost V 3 bases and J 7 bases, with 12 bases left between them. The CDR3 sequence: CASSDLGAVGELFF. CDR3 DNA sequence: TGTGCCAGCAGTGACTTGGGGGCGGTCGGGGAGCTGTTTTTT.

This clonotype was detected ten times or more. This chain connects TRBV7-9 to TRBJ2-7, with 9 positions matching TRBD1. This CDR3 has 15 amino acids. In germline, CDR1 is SEHNR, CDR2 FQNEAQ (reference sequence). With V trimmed by 5 bases and J by 4 bases, 9 bases remained unmatched. This CDR3 reads CASSPGQGFSYEQYF. The CDR3 DNA is TGTGCCAGCAGCCCTGGACAGGGGTTTTCTTACGAGCAGTACTTC.

This clonotype was seen repeatedly, ten times or more. V is TRBV2 and J is TRBJ2-1, with D possibly being TRBD1 or TRBD2 (5 bases each). This CDR3 comprises 12 residues. The ends were cut back, 2 bases at V and 8 bases at J, with 7 bases in the middle. Germline lookup yields CDR1 SNHLY and CDR2 FYNNEI. The CDR3, as DNA: TGTGCCAGCAGTGAACGGGGCCATGAGCAGTTCTTC. It encodes CASSERGHEQFF.

V and J are TRBV19 and TRBJ1-2; no reliable D call. This CDR3 comprises 14 residues. V was shortened by 6 bases and J by 8 bases, with 19 bases between the two germline ends. From germline, CDR1 is LNHDA and CDR2 SQIVND (reference sequence). CDR3 in amino acids: CASSPVALRRGYTF. The CDR3 DNA sequence: TGTGCCAGTAGCCCCGTGGCGTTAAGGAGAGGCTACACCTTC.

This clonotype was counted at least ten times. The V gene is TRBV12-3 or TRBV12-4, the J gene TRBJ2-5; a weak D match, TRBD1 (6 bases). V was clipped by 3 bases and J by 4 bases, with 12 bases between them. This CDR3 has 14 amino acids. DNA of the CDR3: TGTGCCAGCAGTTTGAGACAGGCTGGAGAGACCCAGTACTTC. Translating it yields CASSLRQAGETQYF.

In its sample, this clonotype was seen many times. This chain links TRBV27 with TRBJ1-2; D is ambiguous. The V and J ends lost 2 bases and 4 bases respectively, with 8 bases between them. The length of the CDR3 is 13 residues. CDR1 MNHEY and CDR2 SMNVEV come from the germline V gene (reference sequence). The CDR3 sequence: CASSLGAGYGYTF. Here the CDR3 DNA reads TGTGCCAGCAGTTTAGGCGCAGGCTATGGCTACACCTTC.

This clonotype was seen a few times. V gene TRBV6-1 combines with J gene TRBJ1-5, with D tentatively TRBD1 (5 bases). This CDR3 region has 16 residues. Deletions cut 6 bases from V and 1 base from J, with 16 bases between. Germline loops: CDR1 MNHNS, CDR2 SASEGT. CDR3 DNA: TGTGCCAGCAGACCCACTCAGGGAAGGAGCAATCAGCCCCAGCATTTT. This encodes CASRPTQGRSNQPQHF.

The V gene is TRBV24-1, the J gene TRBJ1-2, with 11 bases that match TRBD1. Trimming cost V 4 bases and J 3 bases; bases outside gene matches: 3. This CDR3 comprises 15 residues. Looked up from germline, CDR1 is KGHDR and CDR2 is SFDVKD. The CDR3 nucleotides read TGTGCCACCAGTGACTGGACAGGGGGCGACTATGGCTACACCTTC. Protein sequence: CATSDWTGGDYGYTF.

The CDR3 region has the DNA TGTGCCAGCAGCCAAGTTATCGGGGGGGCCGAGGAAGAGACCCAGTACTTC. The encoded protein is CASSQVIGGAEEETQYF. The J gene is TRBJ2-5, the V gene TRBV14, with 8 positions matching TRBD2. In germline, CDR1 is SGHDN, CDR2 FVKESK. J was trimmed by 3 bases and V by 1 base; bases with no gene match: 10. This CDR3 region has 17 residues.

In its sample, this clonotype was seen a few times. This chain joins TRBV20-1 and TRBJ2-6, with D possibly TRBD1 on 6 matching bases. The CDR3 sequence is 17 residues long. The germline gives CDR1 DFQATT, CDR2 SNEGSKA (reference sequence). V shed 1 base and J shed 1 base, with 14 bases lying between them. The CDR3 DNA is TGCAGTGCTAGAGGGGGAACAGGGACGTCTGGGGCCAACGTCCTGACTTTC. Its protein product is CSARGGTGTSGANVLTF.

This clonotype was recorded a few times. This chain uses TRBV7-3 with TRBJ2-2; unclear D gene. There are 13 residues in the CDR3. Germline assignment: CDR1 SGHTA and CDR2 FQGTGA. The V end was cut by 3 bases, the J end by 6 bases, with 8 bases between. The DNA of the CDR3 is TGTGCCAGCAGCTTTTCTGTGGCCGGGGAGCTGTTTTTT. It is translated as CASSFSVAGELFF.

This clonotype was seen many times. The V gene is TRBV20-1, the J gene TRBJ2-7; D perhaps matches TRBD1 (5 bases). The germline gives CDR1 DFQATT, CDR2 SNEGSKA (reference sequence). Between the trimmed V and J ends, which lost 2 bases and 4 bases, there was a span of 12 bases. The CDR3 extends over 13 amino acids. Written as DNA, the CDR3 is TGCAGTGCTAGAAAGACAGAAGATTACGAGCAGTACTTC. Translation: CSARKTEDYEQYF.

This clonotype appeared a few times. CDR3 residues: CAPPGGGGHQPQHF. Written as DNA, the CDR3 is TGTGCCCCCCCCGGGGGCGGAGGGCATCAGCCCCAGCATTTT. J is TRBJ1-5 and V is TRBV27, with TRBD1 as a possible D gene (6 bases). This CDR3 has 14 residues. V was trimmed by 11 bases and J by 5 bases, leaving 19 bases between them. CDR1 is MNHEY, CDR2 SMNVEV, per germline (reference sequence).

This clonotype was counted ten times or more. CDR3 region: CASSLAPGGLGQPQHF. CDR3 coding DNA: TGCGCCAGCAGCTTGGCCCCCGGCGGGTTAGGTCAGCCCCAGCATTTT. V gene TRBV5-1 combines with J gene TRBJ1-5; D gene unclear. CDR3 length: 16 residues. V dropped 0 bases and J dropped 6 bases, with 16 bases sitting between them. CDR1 and CDR2 (germline): SGHRS, YFSETQ.

This clonotype was seen only a few times. The J gene is TRBJ2-5, the V gene TRBV7-2; 13 nucleotides line up with TRBD2. The V and J ends lost 1 base and 2 bases, in that order; junction bases with no gene match: 1. Germline V gene lookup returns CDR1 SGHTA and CDR2 FQGNSA. The CDR3 runs 16 residues. The CDR3 protein is CASSLGTSGGQETQYF. DNA for the CDR3: TGTGCCAGCAGCTTAGGGACTAGCGGGGGTCAAGAGACCCAGTACTTC.

This clonotype came up many times. The chain carries TRBV7-2 and TRBJ2-7; D may be TRBD1 (6 bases). Germline CDR1 and CDR2: SGHTA and FQGNSA. Trimming left V 2 bases short and J 0 bases short, with 11 bases between. The CDR3 is made up of 15 amino acids. The CDR3 bases are TGTGCCAGCAGCTTACTTGGGGGCGCCTCCTACGAGCAGTACTTC. Translation gives CASSLLGGASYEQYF.

This clonotype occurred many times. J is TRBJ1-2 and V is TRBV3-1; TRBD1 might be the D (6 bases). The CDR3 loop spans 15 amino acids. CDR1 is LGHDT and CDR2 is YNNKEL in the germline V gene (reference sequence). The V end was cut by 2 bases, the J end by 2 bases, with 12 bases between. The CDR3 DNA follows: TGTGCCAGCAGCCAATTCGCGGGGGCGAACTATGGCTACACCTTC. Translated, it gives CASSQFAGANYGYTF.

The V and J genes are TRBV20-1 and TRBJ1-5; 8 bases map to TRBD1. CDR1 and CDR2 (germline): DFQATT, SNEGSKA (reference sequence). Losses at the gene ends were 5 bases for V and 6 bases for J; bases not matched to a gene: 12. This CDR3 has 15 amino acids. The CDR3 sequence: CSAGDRRKKGQPQHF. CDR3 sequence (DNA): TGCAGTGCTGGGGACAGGCGGAAAAAAGGTCAGCCCCAGCATTTT.

This clonotype was detected ten times or more. This sequence joins TRBV27 and TRBJ1-1; possible D gene TRBD1, 6 bases. This CDR3 spans 14 amino acids. Trimming shortened V by 2 bases and J by 8 bases, and 15 bases separated the two germline ends. Germline V gene data show CDR1 as MNHEY and CDR2 as SMNVEV (reference sequence). The chain's CDR3 is CASSLVGQLSEAFF. The CDR3, as DNA: TGTGCCAGCAGTTTAGTCGGACAGCTCAGCGAAGCTTTCTTT.

A few counts support this clonotype. This chain links TRBV19 with TRBJ1-5, with D possibly TRBD1 on 6 matching bases. CDR1 and CDR2 (germline): LNHDA, SQIVND (reference sequence). This CDR3 spans 15 amino acids. The V end lost 4 bases, the J end lost 2 bases, and 12 bases lay between the germline ends. DNA of the CDR3: TGTGCCAGTAGTAAACAGGGATGGGGCAATCAGCCCCAGCATTTT. Translating gives CASSKQGWGNQPQHF. Drawing the rest from reference TRBV19 and TRBJ1-5, the complete variable domain is DGGITQSPKYLFRKEGQNVTLSCEQNLNHDAMYWYRQDPGQGLRLIYYSQIVNDFQKGDIAEGYSVSREKKESFPLTVTSAQKNPTAFYLCASSKQGWGNQPQHFGDGTRLSIL.

This clonotype was found many times. The chain recombines TRBV5-5 with TRBJ1-1; a weak D match, TRBD1 (5 bases). Germline assignment: CDR1 SGHKS and CDR2 YYEKEE (reference sequence). Trimming pared 2 bases from V and 6 bases from J, leaving 17 bases between. CDR3 size: 15 residues. CDR3 sequence: CASSLFAGTNAEAFF. The CDR3 region has the DNA TGTGCCAGCAGCTTATTTGCAGGGACCAACGCTGAAGCTTTCTTT.

There are many counts of this clonotype. The gene calls are TRBV11-3 and TRBJ1-1; weak D call: TRBD1 (6 bases). The CDR3 is 14 amino acids. Germline V gene sequence: CDR1 SGHNT, CDR2 YENEEA. Trimming removed 1 base at V and 1 base at J, with 7 bases between. This CDR3 reads CASSLVGGNTEAFF. The DNA of the CDR3 is TGTGCCAGCAGCTTAGTAGGGGGGAACACTGAAGCTTTCTTT.

Many counts were recorded for this clonotype. The chain recombines TRBV12-3 or TRBV12-4 with TRBJ1-5; D is possibly TRBD1 (5 bases). This CDR3 has 13 amino acids. V was shortened by 7 bases and J by 11 bases, with 18 bases between the two germline ends. CDR3 protein: CASNRAGTDSQHF. The CDR3 DNA reads TGTGCCAGCAACCGCGCGGGGACGGACTCCCAGCATTTT.

This clonotype was found once. CDR3 nucleotides: TGCAGTGCTCAACGCAGGGAATTTTACGATGGCTACACCTTC. This codes for CSAQRREFYDGYTF. The chain couples TRBV20-1 to TRBJ1-2; D perhaps matches TRBD1 (5 bases). CDR3 size: 14 residues. CDR1 is DFQATT, CDR2 SNEGSKA, per germline (reference sequence). Trimming removed 5 bases at V and 6 bases at J, with 19 bases between.